The clone carrying this TCR beta chain was seen more than once but under ten times. The data derive from a study of patients and donors after allogeneic stem cell transplantation. Using its own MiXCR run on the RT-PCR reads, TCRdb lists one record per CDR3 protein. The table lists 900,000 to 1,000,000 distinct CDR3 sequences, around 17% of them singletons. The CDR3 length is 16 residues. The germline V gene encodes CDR1 MGHRA and CDR2 YSYEKL. V dropped 1 base and J dropped 13 bases, with 20 bases sitting between them. The receptor's source is a human donor who was either an allogeneic HSCT recipient or a stem cell or donor lymphocyte infusion donor (not recorded which). It is not recorded whose cells these are; they may come from a transplant donor. The material sequenced was blood, either unsorted or a sorted T cell fraction (not recorded which). The rearrangement joins TRBV4-1 to TRBJ1-6; D is unresolved. This CDR3 reads CASSQVGQEISSPLHF. In nucleotides, the CDR3 is TGCGCCAGCAGCCAAGTGGGCCAGGAGATTTCGTCGCCCCTCCACTTT.